Each of the 21 T cell receptor beta chains below was sequenced from the same sample in a study of blood T cells in healthy people across ages. A second PCR, run for about 7 to 11 cycles, used a sample-barcoded 5' primer plus a J-beta primer mix. TCRdb processed the 5' RACE reads anew with MiXCR; each CDR3 protein has one entry. The sample includes approximately 790,000 distinct CDR3 sequences, 55% to 65% of them seen just once. The sequencing sample was made of blood. The receptors here all came from a man aged 25 to 45 in good health.

V gene TRBV13 combines with J gene TRBJ2-1, with 7 bases that match TRBD1. The trim removed 5 bases at V and 13 bases at J, leaving 11 bases unmatched. Per germline, CDR1 PRHDT and CDR2 FYEKMQ (reference sequence). There are 13 residues in the CDR3. CDR3 loop: CASSKDLRQGQFF. CDR3 in DNA: TGTGCCAGCAGCAAAGACCTGCGACAGGGTCAGTTCTTC.

This chain uses TRBV20-1 with TRBJ2-5; tentative D call: TRBD1 (6 bases). The germline V and J ends were trimmed by 1 base and 1 base, with 16 bases remaining between them. Germline V gene data show CDR1 as DFQATT and CDR2 as SNEGSKA (reference sequence). The CDR3 runs 16 residues. The CDR3: CSARVPGHNTQETQYF. CDR3 nucleotide sequence: TGCAGTGCTAGAGTCCCGGGACATAATACCCAAGAGACCCAGTACTTC.

The chain couples TRBV7-2 to TRBJ2-7; D might be TRBD1 or TRBD2, each matching 7 bases. V dropped 1 base and J dropped 3 bases, with 13 bases sitting between them. This CDR3 is 15 amino acids long. Germline V lookup: CDR1 SGHTA, CDR2 FQGNSA. The CDR3 region has the DNA TGTGCCAGCAGCTTAGAAGCGGGACAGCTCTACGAGCAGTACTTC. It translates to CASSLEAGQLYEQYF.

A remark on this clonotype: Its ends do not fully match the called genes, so a read error is possible. The J gene is TRBJ1-2, the V gene TRBV4-3; D is possibly TRBD1 (5 bases). This CDR3 contains 17 residues. Per the germline V gene, CDR1 is LGHNA and CDR2 is YSLEER. The CDR3 bases are TGCGCCAGCAGCCAAGAGTACCAATCCGACAGTACCTATGGCCACACCTTC. Encoded protein: CASSQEYQSDSTYGHTF.

This clonotype appeared a single time. The chain combines TRBV7-2 with TRBJ1-1; unclear D gene. The CDR3 extends over 13 amino acids. Germline-derived CDR1 and CDR2 are SGHTA and FQGNSA. V was cut by 5 bases and J by 1 base, with 8 bases left in between. CDR3 region: CASSRVKNTEAFF. CDR3 sequence (DNA): TGTGCCAGCAGCCGGGTTAAGAACACTGAAGCTTTCTTT.

This clonotype turned up a few times. The CDR3: CASRPGTVTGELFF. As DNA, the CDR3 is TGTGCCAGCAGGCCCGGGACAGTCACCGGGGAGCTGTTTTTT. This rearrangement joins TRBV6-5 to TRBJ2-2; 7 nucleotides align to TRBD1. V shed 6 bases, J shed 4 bases, and the junction held 5 bases outside the gene matches. Germline CDR1 reads MNHEY; CDR2 reads SVGAGI. The CDR3 length is 14 residues.

The chain links TRBV7-2 to TRBJ2-7, with 13 bases identical to TRBD2. With the DNA end fitting TRBJ2-5 better, the J assignment may be wrong. Per germline, CDR1 SGHTA and CDR2 FQGNSA. This CDR3 is 16 amino acids long. CDR3 protein: CASSITSGGALETQYF. CDR3 bases: TGTGCCAGCAGCATCACTAGCGGGGGGGCCTTAGAGACCCAGTACTTC.

V gene TRBV21-1 combines with J gene TRBJ2-1. TRBV21-1 is marked as a pseudogene. The CDR3 loop spans 13 amino acids. CDR3 region: CASSFHPYNEQFF. The CDR3 nucleotides read TGTGCCAGCAGCTTCCACCCCTACAATGAGCAGTTCTTC.

This clonotype was seen a handful of times. This chain joins TRBV5-1 and TRBJ2-7; 9 bases are a match to TRBD1. CDR3 length: 18 amino acids. Germline assignment: CDR1 SGHRS and CDR2 YFSETQ. The V and J ends lost 4 bases and 2 bases, in that order; junction bases with no gene match: 16. The CDR3 bases are TGCGCCAGCAGCCGGAAGAAGATTACAGGGGGCAGGACCTACGAGCAGTACTTC. Protein sequence: CASSRKKITGGRTYEQYF.

In this sample, this clonotype turned up a few times. V usage is TRBV7-2 and J usage is TRBJ2-7, with 9 bases that match TRBD1. The CDR3 runs to 16 residues. Unmatched junction bases numbered 12, after V lost 4 bases and J lost 5 bases. Germline values: CDR1 SGHTA, CDR2 FQGNSA. The CDR3 DNA is TGTGCCAGCAGCTCCGCCGGGACAGGGAATGTAAACGAGCAGTACTTC. Encoded protein: CASSSAGTGNVNEQYF.

The genes are TRBV29-1 and TRBJ1-1; D unresolved. This CDR3 region has 13 residues. CDR1 and CDR2 from the germline V gene are SQVTM and ANQGSEA. Between the trimmed V and J ends, which lost 0 bases and 10 bases, there was a span of 15 bases. The CDR3 nucleotides are TGCAGCGTTGAAGATCGGTCGAATCGGGGAGCTTTCTTT. Encoded protein: CSVEDRSNRGAFF.

This clonotype was recorded only once. The chain joins TRBV6-1 to TRBJ1-4; D is perhaps TRBD1 (6 bases). The CDR3 is made up of 15 amino acids. The V and J ends lost 2 bases and 8 bases respectively, with 15 bases between them. Per germline, CDR1 MNHNS and CDR2 SASEGT. CDR3 loop: CASSERGGAVEKLFF. The CDR3 DNA reads TGTGCCAGCAGTGAAAGGGGGGGGGCAGTGGAAAAACTGTTTTTT.

The table lists this clonotype with a few counts. The rearrangement joins TRBV6-6 to TRBJ2-7; no reliable D call. This CDR3 spans 13 amino acids. Trimming stripped 2 bases from V and 3 bases from J, with 8 bases between. In germline, CDR1 is MNHNY, CDR2 SVGAGI (reference sequence). Here the CDR3 DNA reads TGTGCCAGCAGTTACAGGGCTTTCTACGAGCAGTACTTC. Translated, it gives CASSYRAFYEQYF.

The chain joins TRBV7-2 to TRBJ1-2; unclear D gene. CDR3 length equals 14 residues. Germline CDR1 reads SGHTA; CDR2 reads FQGNSA. Trimming stripped 5 bases from V and 2 bases from J, with 12 bases between. The CDR3 sequence: CASSPNSANYGYTF. DNA of the CDR3: TGTGCCAGCAGCCCCAACTCGGCCAACTATGGCTACACCTTC.

This clonotype was seen a single time. This rearrangement joins TRBV10-3 to TRBJ2-1; D perhaps matches TRBD2 (5 bases). V was trimmed by 0 bases and J by 2 bases, leaving 14 bases between them. Germline CDR1 and CDR2: ENHRY and SYGVKD. This CDR3 has 17 residues. The CDR3 reads CAISESSAVATYNEQFF. CDR3 coding DNA: TGTGCCATCAGTGAGTCATCGGCGGTAGCGACCTACAATGAGCAGTTCTTC.

The chain recombines TRBV6-1 with TRBJ1-5; TRBD1 aligns across 7 bases. Germline-derived CDR1 and CDR2 are MNHNS and SASEGT. The CDR3 contains 15 residues. Germline trimming cut 2 bases from V and 4 bases from J; bases unmatched to any gene: 5. The CDR3 coding sequence is TGTGCCAGCAGTGAACCCGCAGGGGGGAATCAGCCCCAGCATTTT. Its translation: CASSEPAGGNQPQHF.

The V gene is TRBV3-1, the J gene TRBJ1-1; possibly TRBD1 for D (6 bases). The CDR3 runs 13 residues. Deletions cut 6 bases from V and 5 bases from J, with 13 bases between. CDR1 is LGHDT and CDR2 is YNNKEL in the germline V gene (reference sequence). CDR3 DNA: TGTGCCAGCAGGAAGACAGGTCGGACTGAAGCTTTCTTT. Protein: CASRKTGRTEAFF.

This chain links TRBV6-1 with TRBJ2-5; D ambiguous. Germline V CDR1 and CDR2: MNHNS, SASEGT. The CDR3 is made up of 15 amino acids. The ends were cut back, 2 bases at V and 5 bases at J, with 15 bases in the middle. CDR3 DNA: TGTGCCAGCAGTGAAATCAGGATCGCTGGCGAGACCCAGTACTTC. This encodes CASSEIRIAGETQYF.

This chain's CDR3 is CASSAPGGGITNEQFF. DNA for the CDR3: TGTGCCAGCAGCGCCCCTGGGGGGGGGATCACAAATGAGCAGTTCTTC. The rearrangement uses TRBV7-2 and TRBJ2-1; 7 nucleotides agree with TRBD2. V shed 5 bases, J shed 7 bases, and the junction held 14 bases outside the gene matches. In germline, CDR1 is SGHTA, CDR2 FQGNSA. The CDR3 spans 16 residues.

V is TRBV11-2 and J is TRBJ2-1, with D unresolved. Trimming took off 0 bases at V and 1 base at J, with 7 bases between the two ends. This CDR3 is built from 15 residues. The germline V gene encodes CDR1 SGHAT and CDR2 FQNNGV. CDR3 sequence: CASSLEGQSYNEQFF. In nucleotides, the CDR3 is TGTGCCAGCAGCTTAGAAGGTCAATCCTACAATGAGCAGTTCTTC.

This clonotype was counted only a few times. The chain employs TRBV29-1 and TRBJ2-7; TRBD1 agrees at 9 bases. In germline, CDR1 is SQVTM, CDR2 ANQGSEA. The CDR3 sequence is 15 residues long. V gave up 1 base and J gave up 4 bases; unmatched junction bases: 8. CDR3 nucleotide sequence: TGCAGCGTTGAAGCTGTTGGGACAGGGAGGTACGAGCAGTACTTC. This gives the protein CSVEAVGTGRYEQYF.